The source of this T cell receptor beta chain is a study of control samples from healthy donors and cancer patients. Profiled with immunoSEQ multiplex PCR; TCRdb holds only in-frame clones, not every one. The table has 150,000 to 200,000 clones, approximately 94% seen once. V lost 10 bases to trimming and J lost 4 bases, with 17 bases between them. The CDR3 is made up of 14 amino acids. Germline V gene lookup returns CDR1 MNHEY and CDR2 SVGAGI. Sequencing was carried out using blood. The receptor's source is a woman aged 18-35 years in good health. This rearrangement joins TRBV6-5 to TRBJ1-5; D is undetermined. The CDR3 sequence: CATARARFNQPQHF. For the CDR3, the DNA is TGTGCCACTGCGAGGGCCAGGTTTAATCAGCCCCAGCATTTT.